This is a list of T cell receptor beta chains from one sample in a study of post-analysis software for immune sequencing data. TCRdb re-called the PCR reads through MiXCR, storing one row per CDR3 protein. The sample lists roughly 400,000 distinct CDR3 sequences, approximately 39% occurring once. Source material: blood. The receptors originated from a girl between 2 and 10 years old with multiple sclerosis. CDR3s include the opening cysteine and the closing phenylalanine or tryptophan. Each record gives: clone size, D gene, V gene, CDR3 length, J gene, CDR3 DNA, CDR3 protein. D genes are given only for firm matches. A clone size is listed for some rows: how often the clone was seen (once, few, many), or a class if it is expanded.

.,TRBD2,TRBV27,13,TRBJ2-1,TGTGCCAGCAGTCGGGGGGGTGCAGGTGAGCAGTTCTTC,CASSRGGAGEQFF
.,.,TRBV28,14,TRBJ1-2,TGTGCCAGCAGTTTTTGGGCAGCCGTCTATGGCTACACCTTC,CASSFWAAVYGYTF
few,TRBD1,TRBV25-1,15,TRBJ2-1,TGTGCCAGCAGCTACCGGGACAGGGGGGTCAATGAGCAGTTCTTC,CASSYRDRGVNEQFF
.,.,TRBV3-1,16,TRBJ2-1,TGTGCCAGCAGCCAAGGGGGGTTAGGCTCCTACAATGAGCAGTTCTTC,CASSQGGLGSYNEQFF
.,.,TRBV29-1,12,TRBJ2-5,TGCAGCGTTAGGAGGGGCCAAGAGACCCAGTACTTC,CSVRRGQETQYF
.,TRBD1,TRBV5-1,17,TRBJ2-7,TGCGCCAGCAGCTTGGAACCCCCGGGACAGGGGGCGAGCGAGCAGTACTTC,CASSLEPPGQGASEQYF
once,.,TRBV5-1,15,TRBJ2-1,TGCGCCAGCAGCTTTGTCGATAGCTCTTACAGTGAGCAGTTCTTC,CASSFVDSSYSEQFF
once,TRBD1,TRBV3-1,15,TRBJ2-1,TGTGCCAGCAACCTCGGGACAGGGACCTACAATGAGCAGTTCTTC,CASNLGTGTYNEQFF
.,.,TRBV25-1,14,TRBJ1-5,TGTGCCAGCAGGCCAGGTAGCGGCAATCAGCCCCAGCATTTT,CASRPGSGNQPQHF
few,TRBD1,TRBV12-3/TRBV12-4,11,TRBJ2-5,TGTGCCAGCAGTTCCGGACAGGGAGAGTACTTC,CASSSGQGEYF